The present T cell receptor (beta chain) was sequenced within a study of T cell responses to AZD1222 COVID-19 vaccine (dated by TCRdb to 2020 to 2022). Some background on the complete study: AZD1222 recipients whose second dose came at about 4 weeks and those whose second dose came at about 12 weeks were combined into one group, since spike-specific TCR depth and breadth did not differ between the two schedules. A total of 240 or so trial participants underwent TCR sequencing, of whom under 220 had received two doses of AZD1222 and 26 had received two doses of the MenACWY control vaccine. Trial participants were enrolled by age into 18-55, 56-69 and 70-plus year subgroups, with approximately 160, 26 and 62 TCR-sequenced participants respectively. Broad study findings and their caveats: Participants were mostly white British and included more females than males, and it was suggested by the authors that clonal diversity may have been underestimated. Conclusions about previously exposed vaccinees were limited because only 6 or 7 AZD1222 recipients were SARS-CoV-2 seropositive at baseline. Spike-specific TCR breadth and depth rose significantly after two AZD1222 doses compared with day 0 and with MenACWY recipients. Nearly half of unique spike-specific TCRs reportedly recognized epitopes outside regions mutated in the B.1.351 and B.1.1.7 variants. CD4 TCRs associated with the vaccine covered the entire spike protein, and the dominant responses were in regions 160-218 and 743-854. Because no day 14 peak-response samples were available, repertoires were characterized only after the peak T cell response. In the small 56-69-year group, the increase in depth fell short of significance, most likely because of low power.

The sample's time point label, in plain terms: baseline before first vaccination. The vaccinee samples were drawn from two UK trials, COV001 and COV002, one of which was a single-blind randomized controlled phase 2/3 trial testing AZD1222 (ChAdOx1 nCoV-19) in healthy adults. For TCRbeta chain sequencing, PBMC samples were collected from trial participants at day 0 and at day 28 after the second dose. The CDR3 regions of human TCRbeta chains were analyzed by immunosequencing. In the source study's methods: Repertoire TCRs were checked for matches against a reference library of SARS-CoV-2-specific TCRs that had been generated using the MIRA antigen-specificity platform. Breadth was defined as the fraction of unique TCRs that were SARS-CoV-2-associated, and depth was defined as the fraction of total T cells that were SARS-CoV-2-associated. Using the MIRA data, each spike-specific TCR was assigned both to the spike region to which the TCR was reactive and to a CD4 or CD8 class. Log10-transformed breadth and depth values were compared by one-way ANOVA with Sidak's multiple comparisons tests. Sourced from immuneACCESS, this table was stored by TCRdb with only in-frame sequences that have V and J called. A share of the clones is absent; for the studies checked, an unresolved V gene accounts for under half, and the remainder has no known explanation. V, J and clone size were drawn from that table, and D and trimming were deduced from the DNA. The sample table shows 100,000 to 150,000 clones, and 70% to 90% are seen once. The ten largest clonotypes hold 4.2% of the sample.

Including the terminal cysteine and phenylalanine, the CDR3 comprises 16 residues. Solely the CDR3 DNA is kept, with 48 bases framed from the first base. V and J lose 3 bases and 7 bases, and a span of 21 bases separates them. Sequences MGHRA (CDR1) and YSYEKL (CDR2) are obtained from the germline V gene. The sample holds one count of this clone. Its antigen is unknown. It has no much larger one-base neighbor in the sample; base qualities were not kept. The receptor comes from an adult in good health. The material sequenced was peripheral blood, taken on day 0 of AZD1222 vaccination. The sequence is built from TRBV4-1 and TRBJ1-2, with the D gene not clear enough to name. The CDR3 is CASSHGLRRSLSGYTF. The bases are TGCGCCAGCAGCCACGGTCTTAGACGGAGCCTAAGTGGCTACACCTTC.